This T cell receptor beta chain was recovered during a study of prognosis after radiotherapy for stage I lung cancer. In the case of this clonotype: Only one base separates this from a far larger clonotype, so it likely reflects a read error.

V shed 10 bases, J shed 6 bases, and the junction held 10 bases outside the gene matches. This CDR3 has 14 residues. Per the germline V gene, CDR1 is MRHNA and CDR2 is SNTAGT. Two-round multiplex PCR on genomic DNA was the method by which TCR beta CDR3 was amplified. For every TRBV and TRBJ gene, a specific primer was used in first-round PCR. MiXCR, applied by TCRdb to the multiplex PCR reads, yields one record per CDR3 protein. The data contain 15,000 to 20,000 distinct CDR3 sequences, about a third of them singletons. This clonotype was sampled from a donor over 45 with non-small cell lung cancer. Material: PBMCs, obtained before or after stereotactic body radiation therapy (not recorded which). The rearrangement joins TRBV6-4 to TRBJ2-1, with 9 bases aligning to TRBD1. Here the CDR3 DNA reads TGTGCCACCAAAGGGGGACAGGGCGGCAATGAGCAGTTCTTC. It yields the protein CATKGGQGGNEQFF.